This T cell receptor (beta chain) was retrieved from a study of spatial heterogeneity in lung cancer. About the study: The average appearance count of each unique TCR and UMI combination in raw reads was more than 8.5. Overall study results and limits: In blood, ubiquitous expanded tumor TCRs appeared more at resection than follow-up.

The library protocol tagged each TCR cDNA with a unique molecular identifier. TCRdb re-analysed the 5' RACE reads in MiXCR, keeping a single row per CDR3 protein. The data hold around 11,000 distinct CDR3 sequences, with about 3.8% observed a single time. Time point denoted: sample taken at primary tumor resection. Tumor, nontumor lung or frozen PBMC supplied whole RNA that was sequenced unsorted. Comment on this clonotype: Its antigen is not known.

V was cut by 0 bases and J by 0 bases, with 8 bases left in between. Germline CDR1 and CDR2: MNHNS and SASEGT. The CDR3 extends over 16 amino acids. The TCR was taken from a female donor with early-stage non-small cell lung cancer. The sequences come from PBMCs, collected at surgery. The V gene is TRBV6-1, the J gene TRBJ1-4; tentatively, D is TRBD1 (5 bases). CDR3 sequence (DNA): TGTGCCAGCAGTGAAGCCCCAGGGCCAACTAATGAAAAACTGTTTTTT. As protein: CASSEAPGPTNEKLFF.